One sample yielded the 4 T cell receptor beta chains listed below, sequenced in a study of blood T cell repertoires in COVID-19. Generated by immunoSEQ multiplex PCR, the TCRdb table keeps only in-frame clones and is missing some. The repertoire holds fewer than 250,000 clones, approximately 84% seen once, with 2.5% to 3.5% in the top ten. Sequenced sample: PBMCs or T cells enriched from blood (not recorded which). All receptors derive from a woman in her twenties or thirties who had recovered from COVID-19.

V gene TRBV2 combines with J gene TRBJ2-3; 8 nucleotides match TRBD2. The CDR3 has 16 residues. V trimming: 6 bases; J trimming: 4 bases; junction bases outside the gene matches: 12. Germline V CDR1 and CDR2: SNHLY, FYNNEI. CDR3 DNA: TGTGCCAGCAGCCCACTCACGGGGGGGGTCGCAGATACGCAGTATTTT. It yields the protein CASSPLTGGVADTQYF.

This chain uses TRBV10-1 with TRBJ1-5; 9 bases map to TRBD1. The length of the CDR3 is 17 residues. CDR1 is WNHNN, CDR2 SYGVQD, per germline (reference sequence). Trimming at V came to 0 bases and at J to 3 bases, leaving 6 bases not matched to a gene. CDR3 amino acids: CASSESGTGQFNQPQHF. Here the CDR3 DNA reads TGCGCCAGCAGTGAGTCGGGGACAGGGCAGTTCAATCAGCCCCAGCATTTT.

The J gene is TRBJ1-3, the V gene TRBV28; the D is unclear. Germline V gene data show CDR1 as MDHEN and CDR2 as SYDVKM. This CDR3 spans 15 amino acids. V lost 5 bases, J lost 0 bases, and 11 bases lay in between. CDR3 in amino acids: CASSTDGISGNTIYF. The CDR3 nucleotides are TGTGCCAGCAGTACAGACGGAATCTCTGGAAACACCATATATTTT.

This sequence joins TRBV19 and TRBJ2-1; D ambiguous. The V gene's germline CDR1 is LNHDA and CDR2 SQIVND (reference sequence). The CDR3 consists of 15 residues. V was trimmed by 3 bases and J by 6 bases, leaving 15 bases between them. CDR3 sequence (DNA): TGTGCCAGTAGTATCCTCAGGTCGTCGGTCAATGAGCAGTTCTTC. Protein sequence: CASSILRSSVNEQFF.